These 2 T cell receptor beta chains originate from one sample sequenced in a study of technical replicates of blood from several donors. Here immunoSEQ multiplex PCR was the method, and the copy in TCRdb shows in-frame clones only, minus some. The table shows 70,000 to 85,000 clones, with 95% to 98% occurring only once. Sequencing input: T cells isolated from PBMCs. The receptors stem from a human donor in good health.

The chain links TRBV27 to TRBJ2-1, with TRBD2 as a possible D gene (5 bases). V lost 2 bases, J lost 0 bases, and 5 bases lay in between. CDR1 MNHEY and CDR2 SMNVEV come from the germline V gene (reference sequence). This CDR3 is 14 amino acids long. CDR3 sequence reads: CASSLGSSYNEQFF. CDR3 nucleotide sequence: TGTGCCAGCAGTTTAGGGAGCTCCTACAATGAGCAGTTCTTC.

This chain uses TRBV28 with TRBJ1-5; TRBD1 agrees at 8 bases. This CDR3 comprises 16 residues. V lost 5 bases to trimming and J lost 6 bases; unmatched junction nucleotides: 12. The germline CDR1 and CDR2 sequences are MDHEN and SYDVKM. In nucleotides, the CDR3 is TGTGCCAGCAGTCTGAACGGACAGGGAGGCGGTCAGCCCCAGCATTTT. Its protein product is CASSLNGQGGGQPQHF.